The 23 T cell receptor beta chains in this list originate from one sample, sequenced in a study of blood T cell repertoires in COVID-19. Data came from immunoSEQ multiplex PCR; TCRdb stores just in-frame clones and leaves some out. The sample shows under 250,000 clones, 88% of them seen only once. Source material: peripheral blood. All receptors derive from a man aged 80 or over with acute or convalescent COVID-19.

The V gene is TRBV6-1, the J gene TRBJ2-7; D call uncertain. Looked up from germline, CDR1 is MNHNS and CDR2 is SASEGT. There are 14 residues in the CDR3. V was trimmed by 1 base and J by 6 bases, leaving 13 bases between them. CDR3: CASSEGTASREQYF. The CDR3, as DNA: TGTGCCAGCAGTGAAGGTACAGCCAGCCGCGAGCAGTACTTC.

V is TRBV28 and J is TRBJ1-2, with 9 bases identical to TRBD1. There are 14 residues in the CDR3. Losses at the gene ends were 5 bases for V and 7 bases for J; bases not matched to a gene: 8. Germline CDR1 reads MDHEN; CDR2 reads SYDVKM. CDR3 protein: CASSPTGQGGGYTF. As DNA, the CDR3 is TGTGCCAGCAGTCCAACGGGACAGGGAGGTGGCTACACCTTC.

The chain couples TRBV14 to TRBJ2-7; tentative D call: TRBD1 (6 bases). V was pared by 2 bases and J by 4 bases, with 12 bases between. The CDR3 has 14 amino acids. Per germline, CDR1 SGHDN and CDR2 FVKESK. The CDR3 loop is CASSQNRVLYEQYF. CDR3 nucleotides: TGTGCCAGCAGCCAAAACAGGGTTTTGTACGAGCAGTACTTC.

The CDR3 nucleotides read TGTGCCAGCAGTGTTCGGACAGATGAAAAACTGTTTTTT. It specifies CASSVRTDEKLFF. J is TRBJ1-4 and V is TRBV28, with TRBD1 as a possible D gene (6 bases). V gave up 5 bases and J gave up 6 bases, with 10 bases separating them. The CDR3 has 13 residues. Germline CDR1 reads MDHEN; CDR2 reads SYDVKM.

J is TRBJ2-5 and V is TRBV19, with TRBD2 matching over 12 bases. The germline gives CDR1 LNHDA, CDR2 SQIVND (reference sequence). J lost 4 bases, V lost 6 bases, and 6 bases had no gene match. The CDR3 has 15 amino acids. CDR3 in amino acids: CASSRLAGDSETQYF. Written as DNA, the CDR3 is TGTGCCAGTAGCCGACTAGCGGGGGATTCAGAGACCCAGTACTTC.

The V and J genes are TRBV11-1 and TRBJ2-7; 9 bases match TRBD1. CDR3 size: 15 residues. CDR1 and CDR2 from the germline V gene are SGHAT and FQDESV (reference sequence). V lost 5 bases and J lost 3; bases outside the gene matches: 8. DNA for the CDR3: TGTGCCAGCAGCCGTCCCGGGACAGGGAACTACGAGCAGTACTTC. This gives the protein CASSRPGTGNYEQYF.

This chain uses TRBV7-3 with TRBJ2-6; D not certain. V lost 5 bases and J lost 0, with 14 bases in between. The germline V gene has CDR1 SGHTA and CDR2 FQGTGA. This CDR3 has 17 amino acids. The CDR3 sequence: CASSPVGRSSGANVLTF. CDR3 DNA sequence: TGTGCCAGCAGCCCGGTGGGTAGGAGCTCTGGGGCCAACGTCCTGACTTTC.

The CDR3 loop is CASTNAQGAQETQYF. In DNA form, the CDR3 reads TGTGCCAGCACCAACGCACAGGGGGCGCAAGAGACCCAGTACTTC. The V call is TRBV7-9, the J call TRBJ2-5; 9 nucleotides align to TRBD1. The junction had 8 bases not matched to a gene; V was cut back by 7 bases and J by 2 bases. The CDR3 contains 15 residues. Per germline, CDR1 SEHNR and CDR2 FQNEAQ (reference sequence).

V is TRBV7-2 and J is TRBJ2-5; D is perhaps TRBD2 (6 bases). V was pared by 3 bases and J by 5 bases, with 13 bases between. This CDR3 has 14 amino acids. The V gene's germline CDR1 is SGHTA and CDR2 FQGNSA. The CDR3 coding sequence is TGTGCCAGCAGCTTCACTAGCTTTCCGGAGACCCAGTACTTC. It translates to CASSFTSFPETQYF.

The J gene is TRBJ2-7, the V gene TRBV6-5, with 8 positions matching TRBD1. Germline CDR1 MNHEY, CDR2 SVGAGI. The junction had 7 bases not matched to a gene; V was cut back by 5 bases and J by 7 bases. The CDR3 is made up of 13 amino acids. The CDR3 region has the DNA TGTGCCAGCAGTAGGACAGGGACCAAGGAGCAGTACTTC. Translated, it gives CASSRTGTKEQYF.

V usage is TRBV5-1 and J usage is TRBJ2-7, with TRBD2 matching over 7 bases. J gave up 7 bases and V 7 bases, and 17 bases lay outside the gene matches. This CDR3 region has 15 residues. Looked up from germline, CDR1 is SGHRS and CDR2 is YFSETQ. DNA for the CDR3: TGCGCCAGCGCCATGGGGGGGGTGATCGCCCTGGAGCAGTACTTC. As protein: CASAMGGVIALEQYF.

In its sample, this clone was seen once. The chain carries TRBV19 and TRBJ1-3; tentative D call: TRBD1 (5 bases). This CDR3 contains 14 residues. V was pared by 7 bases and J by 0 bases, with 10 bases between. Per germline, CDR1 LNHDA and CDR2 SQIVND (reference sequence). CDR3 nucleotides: TGTGCCAGTACTACAGGATCCTCTGGAAACACCATATATTTT. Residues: CASTTGSSGNTIYF. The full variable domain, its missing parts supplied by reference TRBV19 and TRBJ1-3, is DGGITQSPKYLFRKEGQNVTLSCEQNLNHDAMYWYRQDPGQGLRLIYYSQIVNDFQKGDIAEGYSVSREKKESFPLTVTSAQKNPTAFYLCASTTGSSGNTIYFGEGSWLTVV.

The DNA for the CDR3 is TGCGCCAGCAGCGAGACTTCCTATGGCTACACCTTC. Translated: CASSETSYGYTF. The chain uses TRBV5-1 and TRBJ1-2; D call uncertain. The CDR3 is made up of 12 amino acids. Germline-derived CDR1 and CDR2 are SGHRS and YFSETQ. V lost 4 bases to trimming and J lost 4 bases, with 8 bases between them. The complete variable domain, with remaining parts taken from reference TRBV5-1 and TRBJ1-2, reads KAGVTQTPRYLIKTRGQQVTLSCSPISGHRSVSWYQQTPGQGLQFLFEYFSETQRNKGNFPGRFSGRQFSNSRSEMNVSTLELGDSALYLCASSETSYGYTFGSGTRLTVV.

CDR3: CSVEGTGAGYTF. CDR3 bases: TGCAGCGTTGAGGGGACAGGGGCTGGCTACACCTTC. The J gene is TRBJ1-2, the V gene TRBV29-1; 10 bases agree with TRBD1. J lost 7 bases, V lost 3 bases, and 2 bases had no gene match. The CDR3 length is 12 residues. Germline CDR1 reads SQVTM; CDR2 reads ANQGSEA.

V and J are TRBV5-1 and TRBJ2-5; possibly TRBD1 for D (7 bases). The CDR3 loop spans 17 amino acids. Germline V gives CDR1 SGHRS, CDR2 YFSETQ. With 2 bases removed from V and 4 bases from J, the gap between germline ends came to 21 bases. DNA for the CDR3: TGCGCCAGCAGCTTCGGGCCGACCCAGGGGGGCGGAGAGACCCAGTACTTC. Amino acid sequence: CASSFGPTQGGGETQYF.

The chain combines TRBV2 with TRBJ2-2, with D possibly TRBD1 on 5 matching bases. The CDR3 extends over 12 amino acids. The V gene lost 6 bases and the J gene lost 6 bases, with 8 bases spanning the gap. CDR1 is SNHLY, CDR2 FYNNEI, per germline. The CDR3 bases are TGTGCCAGCAGACGACAGTCCGGGGAGCTGTTTTTT. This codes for CASRRQSGELFF.

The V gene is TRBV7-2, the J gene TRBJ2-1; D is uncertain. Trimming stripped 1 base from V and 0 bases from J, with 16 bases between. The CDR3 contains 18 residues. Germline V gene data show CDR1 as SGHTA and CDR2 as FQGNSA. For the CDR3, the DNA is TGTGCCAGCAGCTTAGTTAGTCAGACAAAACTCTCCTACAATGAGCAGTTCTTC. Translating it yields CASSLVSQTKLSYNEQFF. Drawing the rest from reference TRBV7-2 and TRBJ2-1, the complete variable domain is GAGVSQSPSNKVTEKGKDVELRCDPISGHTALYWYRQSLGQGLEFLIYFQGNSAPDKSGLPSDRFSAERTGGSVSTLTIQRTQQEDSAVYLCASSLVSQTKLSYNEQFFGPGTRLTVL.

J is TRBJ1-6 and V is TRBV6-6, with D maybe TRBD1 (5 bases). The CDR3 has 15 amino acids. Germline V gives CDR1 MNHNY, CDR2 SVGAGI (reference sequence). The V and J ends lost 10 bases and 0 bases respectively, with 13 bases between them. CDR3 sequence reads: CATRDGSSYNSPLHF. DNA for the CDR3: TGTGCCACCCGGGACGGGAGCTCCTATAATTCACCCCTCCACTTT.

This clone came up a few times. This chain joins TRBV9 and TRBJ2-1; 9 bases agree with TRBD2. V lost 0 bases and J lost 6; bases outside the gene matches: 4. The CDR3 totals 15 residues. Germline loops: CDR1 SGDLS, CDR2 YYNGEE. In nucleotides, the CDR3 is TGTGCCAGCAGCGTAGTTAGCGGGGGCCTCAATGAGCAGTTCTTC. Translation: CASSVVSGGLNEQFF.

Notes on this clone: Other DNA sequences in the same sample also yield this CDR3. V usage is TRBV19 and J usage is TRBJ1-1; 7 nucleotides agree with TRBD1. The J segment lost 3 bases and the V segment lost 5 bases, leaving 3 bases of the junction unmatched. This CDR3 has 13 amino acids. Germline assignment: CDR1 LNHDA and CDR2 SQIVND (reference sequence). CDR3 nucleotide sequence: TGTGCCAGTAGTTCAACAGGGGACACTGAAGCTTTCTTT. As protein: CASSSTGDTEAFF.

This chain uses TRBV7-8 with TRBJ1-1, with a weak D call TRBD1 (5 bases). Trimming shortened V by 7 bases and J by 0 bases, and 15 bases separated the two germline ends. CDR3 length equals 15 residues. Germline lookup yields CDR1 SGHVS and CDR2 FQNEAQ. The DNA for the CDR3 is TGTGCCAGCACAGGGAGGGATAATGTGAACACTGAAGCTTTCTTT. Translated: CASTGRDNVNTEAFF.

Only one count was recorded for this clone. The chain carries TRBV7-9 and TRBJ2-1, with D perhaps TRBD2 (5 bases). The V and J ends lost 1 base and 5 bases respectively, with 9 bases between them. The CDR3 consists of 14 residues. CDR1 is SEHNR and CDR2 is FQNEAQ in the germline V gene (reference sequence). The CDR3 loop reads CASSLGVANNEQFF. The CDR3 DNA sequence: TGTGCCAGCAGCTTAGGGGTAGCGAACAATGAGCAGTTCTTC. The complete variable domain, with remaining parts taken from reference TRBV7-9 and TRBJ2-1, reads DTGVSQNPRHKITKRGQNVTFRCDPISEHNRLYWYRQTLGQGPEFLTYFQNEAQLEKSRLLSDRFSAERPKGSFSTLEIQRTEQGDSAMYLCASSLGVANNEQFFGPGTRLTVL.

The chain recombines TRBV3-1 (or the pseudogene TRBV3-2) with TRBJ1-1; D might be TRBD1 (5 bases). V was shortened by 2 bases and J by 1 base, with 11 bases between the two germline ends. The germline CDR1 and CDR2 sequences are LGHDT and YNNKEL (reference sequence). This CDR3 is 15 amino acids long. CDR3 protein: CASSQRGTGNTEAFF. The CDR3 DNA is TGTGCCAGCAGCCAACGCGGGACCGGGAACACTGAAGCTTTCTTT.